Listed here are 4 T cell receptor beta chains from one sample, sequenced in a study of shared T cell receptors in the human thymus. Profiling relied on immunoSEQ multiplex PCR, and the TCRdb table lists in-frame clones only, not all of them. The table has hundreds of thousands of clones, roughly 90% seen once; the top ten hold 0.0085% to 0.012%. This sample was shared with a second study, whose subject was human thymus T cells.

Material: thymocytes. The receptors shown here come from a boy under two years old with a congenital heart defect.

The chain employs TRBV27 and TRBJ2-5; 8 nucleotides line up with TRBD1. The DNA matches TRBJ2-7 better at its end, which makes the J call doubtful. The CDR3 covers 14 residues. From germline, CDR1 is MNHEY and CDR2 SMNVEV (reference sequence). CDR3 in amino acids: CASSFSGQAYEQYF. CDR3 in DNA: TGTGCCAGCAGTTTTTCGGGACAGGCCTACGAGCAGTACTTC.

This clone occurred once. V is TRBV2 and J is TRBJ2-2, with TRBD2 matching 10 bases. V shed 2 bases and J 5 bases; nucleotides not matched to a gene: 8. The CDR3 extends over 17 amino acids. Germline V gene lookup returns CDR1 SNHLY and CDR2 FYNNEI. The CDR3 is CASSERSGRAVTGELFF. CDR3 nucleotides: TGTGCCAGCAGTGAAAGGAGCGGGAGGGCCGTTACCGGGGAGCTGTTTTTT. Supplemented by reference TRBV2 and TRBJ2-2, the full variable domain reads EPEVTQTPSHQVTQMGQEVILRCVPISNHLYFYWYRQILGQKVEFLVSFYNNEISEKSEIFDDQFSVERPDGSNFTLKIRSTKLEDSAMYFCASSERSGRAVTGELFFGEGSRLTVL.

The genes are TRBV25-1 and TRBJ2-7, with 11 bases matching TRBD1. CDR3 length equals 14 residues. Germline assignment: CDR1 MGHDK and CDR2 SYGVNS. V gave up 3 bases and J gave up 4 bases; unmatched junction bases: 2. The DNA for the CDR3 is TGTGCCAGCAGTGACCGGGACAGGGGGTACGAGCAGTACTTC. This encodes CASSDRDRGYEQYF.

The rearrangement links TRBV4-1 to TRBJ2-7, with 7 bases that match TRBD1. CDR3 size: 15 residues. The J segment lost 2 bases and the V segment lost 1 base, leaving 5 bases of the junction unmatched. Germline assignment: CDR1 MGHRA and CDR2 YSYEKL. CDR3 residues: CASSQARRGPYEQYF. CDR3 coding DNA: TGCGCCAGCAGCCAAGCACGAAGGGGGCCCTACGAGCAGTACTTC.